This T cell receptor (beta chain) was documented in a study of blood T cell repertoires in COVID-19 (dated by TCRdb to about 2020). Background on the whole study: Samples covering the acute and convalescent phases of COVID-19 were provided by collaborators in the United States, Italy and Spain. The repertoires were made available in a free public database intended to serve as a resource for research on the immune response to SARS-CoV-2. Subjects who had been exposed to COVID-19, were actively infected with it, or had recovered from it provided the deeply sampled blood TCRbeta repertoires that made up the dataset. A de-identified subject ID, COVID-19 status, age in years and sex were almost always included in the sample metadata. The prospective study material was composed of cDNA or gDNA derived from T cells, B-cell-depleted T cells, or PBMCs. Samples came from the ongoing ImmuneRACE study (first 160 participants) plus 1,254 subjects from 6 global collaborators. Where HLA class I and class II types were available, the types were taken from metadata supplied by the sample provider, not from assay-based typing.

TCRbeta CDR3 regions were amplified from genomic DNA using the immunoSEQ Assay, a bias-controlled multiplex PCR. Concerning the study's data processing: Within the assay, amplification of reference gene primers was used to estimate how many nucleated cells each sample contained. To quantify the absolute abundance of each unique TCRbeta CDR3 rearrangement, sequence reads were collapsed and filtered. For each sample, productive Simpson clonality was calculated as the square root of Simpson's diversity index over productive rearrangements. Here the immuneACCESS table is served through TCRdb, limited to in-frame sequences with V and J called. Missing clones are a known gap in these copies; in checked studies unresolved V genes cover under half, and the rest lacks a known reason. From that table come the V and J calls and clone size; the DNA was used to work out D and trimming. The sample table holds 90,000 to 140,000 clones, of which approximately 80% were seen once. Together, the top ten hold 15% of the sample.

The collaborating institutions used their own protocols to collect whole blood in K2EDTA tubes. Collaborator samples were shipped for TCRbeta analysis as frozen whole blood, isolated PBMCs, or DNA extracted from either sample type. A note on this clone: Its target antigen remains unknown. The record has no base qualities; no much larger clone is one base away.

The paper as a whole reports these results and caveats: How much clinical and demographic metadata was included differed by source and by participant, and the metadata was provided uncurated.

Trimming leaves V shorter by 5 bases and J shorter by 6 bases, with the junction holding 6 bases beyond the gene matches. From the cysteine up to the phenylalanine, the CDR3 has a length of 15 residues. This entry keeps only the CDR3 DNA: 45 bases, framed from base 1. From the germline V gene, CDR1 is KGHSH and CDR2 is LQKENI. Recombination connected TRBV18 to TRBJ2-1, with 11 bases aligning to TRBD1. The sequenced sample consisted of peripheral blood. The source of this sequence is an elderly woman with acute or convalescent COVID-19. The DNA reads TGTGCCAGCTCAGCCCTGGGACAGGGGGGCAATGAGCAGTTCTTC. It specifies CASSALGQGGNEQFF. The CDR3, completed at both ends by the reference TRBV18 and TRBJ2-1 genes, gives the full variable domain NAGVMQNPRHLVRRRGQEARLRCSPMKGHSHVYWYRQLPEEGLKFMVYLQKENIIDESGMPKERFSAEFPKEGPSILRIQQVVRGDSAAYFCASSALGQGGNEQFFGPGTRLTVL.